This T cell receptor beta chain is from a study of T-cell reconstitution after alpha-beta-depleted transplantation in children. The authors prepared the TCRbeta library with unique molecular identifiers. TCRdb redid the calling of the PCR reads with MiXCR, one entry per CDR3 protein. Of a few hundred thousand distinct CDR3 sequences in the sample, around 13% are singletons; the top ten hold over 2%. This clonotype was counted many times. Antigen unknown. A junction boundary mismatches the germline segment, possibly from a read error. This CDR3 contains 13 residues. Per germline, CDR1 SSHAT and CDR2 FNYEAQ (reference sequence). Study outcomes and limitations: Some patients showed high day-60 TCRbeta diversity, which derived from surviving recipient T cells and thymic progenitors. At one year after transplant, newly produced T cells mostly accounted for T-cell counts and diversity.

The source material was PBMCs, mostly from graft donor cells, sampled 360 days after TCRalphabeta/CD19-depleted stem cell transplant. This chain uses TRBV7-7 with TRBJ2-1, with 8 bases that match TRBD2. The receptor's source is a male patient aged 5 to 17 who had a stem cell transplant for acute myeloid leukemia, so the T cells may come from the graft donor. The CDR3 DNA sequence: TGTGCTAGCAGTCCGGGACTAGTCGGTGAGCAGTTCTTC. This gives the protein CASSPGLVGEQFF.